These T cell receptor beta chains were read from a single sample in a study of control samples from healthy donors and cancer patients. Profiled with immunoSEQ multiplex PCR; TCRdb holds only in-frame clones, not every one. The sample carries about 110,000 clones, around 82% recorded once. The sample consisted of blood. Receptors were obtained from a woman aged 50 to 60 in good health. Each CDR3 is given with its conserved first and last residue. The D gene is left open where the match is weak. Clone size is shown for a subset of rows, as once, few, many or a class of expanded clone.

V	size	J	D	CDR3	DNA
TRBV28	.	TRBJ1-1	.	CASRTPGEGTEAFF	TGTGCCAGCAGAACTCCGGGGGAAGGCACTGAAGCTTTCTTT
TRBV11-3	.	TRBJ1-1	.	CASSLETSSTEAFF	TGTGCCAGCAGCTTAGAAACCTCCTCCACTGAAGCTTTCTTT
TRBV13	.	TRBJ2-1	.	CASSLGLNNEQFF	TGTGCCAGCAGCTTAGGTCTTAACAATGAGCAGTTCTTC
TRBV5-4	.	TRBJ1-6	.	CASRKMEVGGSPLHF	TGTGCCAGCAGAAAAATGGAGGTGGGGGGTTCACCCCTCCACTTT
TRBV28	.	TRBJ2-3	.	CASSLEVSRLHRYAVF	TGTGCCAGCAGTTTAGAAGTATCCAGGCTGCACAGATACGCAGTATTT
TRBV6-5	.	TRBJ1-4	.	CASSSDRTLNEKLFF	TGTGCCAGCAGTAGCGACAGGACCCTAAATGAAAAACTGTTTTTT
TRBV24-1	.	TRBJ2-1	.	CATSEEGIFREQFF	TGTGCCACCAGTGAAGAGGGCATTTTCCGTGAGCAGTTCTTC
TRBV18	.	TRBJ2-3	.	CASSPRITDLTDTQYF	TGTGCCAGCTCACCACGGATTACAGACCTCACAGATACGCAGTATTTT
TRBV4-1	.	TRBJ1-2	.	CASSQVRSDYGYTF	TGCGCCAGCAGCCAAGTGCGGAGCGACTATGGCTACACCTTC
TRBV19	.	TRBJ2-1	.	CASSIVGGRGLYNEQFF	TGTGCCAGTAGTATAGTAGGGGGACGGGGCCTTTACAATGAGCAGTTCTTC
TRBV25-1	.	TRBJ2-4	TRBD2	CASSEKAGGRNIQYF	TGTGCCAGCAGTGAAAAGGCGGGAGGGAGGAACATTCAGTACTTC
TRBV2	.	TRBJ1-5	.	CASSQGQPQHF	TGTGCCAGCAGTCAGGGGCAGCCCCAGCATTTT
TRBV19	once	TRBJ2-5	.	CASNYLGTQYF	TGTGCCAGTAACTATCTTGGGACCCAGTACTTC
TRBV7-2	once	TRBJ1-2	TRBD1	CASSLGASGTGYGYTF	TGTGCCAGCAGCTTAGGGGCGTCGGGGACAGGTTATGGCTACACCTTC